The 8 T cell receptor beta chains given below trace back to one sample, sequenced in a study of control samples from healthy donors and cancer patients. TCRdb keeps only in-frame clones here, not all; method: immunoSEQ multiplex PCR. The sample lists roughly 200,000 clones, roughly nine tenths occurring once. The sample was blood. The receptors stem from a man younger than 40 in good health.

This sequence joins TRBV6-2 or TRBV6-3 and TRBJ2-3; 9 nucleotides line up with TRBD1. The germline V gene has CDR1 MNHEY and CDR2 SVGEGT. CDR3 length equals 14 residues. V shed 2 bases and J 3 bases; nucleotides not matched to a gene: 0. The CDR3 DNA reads TGTGCCAGCAGTTACGGGACAGGGACAGATACGCAGTATTTT. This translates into CASSYGTGTDTQYF.

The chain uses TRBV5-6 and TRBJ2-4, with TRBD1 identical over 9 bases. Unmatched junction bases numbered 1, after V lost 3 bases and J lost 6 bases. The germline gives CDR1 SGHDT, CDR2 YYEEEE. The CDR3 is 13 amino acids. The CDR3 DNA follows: TGTGCCAGCAGCTGGGGACAGGGAAACATTCAGTACTTC. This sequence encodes CASSWGQGNIQYF.

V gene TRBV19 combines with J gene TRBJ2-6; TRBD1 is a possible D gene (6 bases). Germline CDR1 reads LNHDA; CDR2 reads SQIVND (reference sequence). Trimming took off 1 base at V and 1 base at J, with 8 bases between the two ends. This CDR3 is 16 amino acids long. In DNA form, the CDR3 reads TGTGCCAGTAGTATAGGCAGGGGTTCTGGGGCCAACGTCCTGACTTTC. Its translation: CASSIGRGSGANVLTF.

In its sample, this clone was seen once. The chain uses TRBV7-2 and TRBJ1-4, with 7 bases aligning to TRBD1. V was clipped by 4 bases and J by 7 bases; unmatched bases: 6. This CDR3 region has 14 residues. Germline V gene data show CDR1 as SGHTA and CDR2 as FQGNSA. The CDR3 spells CASSSRGFREKLFF. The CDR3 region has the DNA TGTGCCAGCAGCTCCAGGGGGTTTCGTGAAAAACTGTTTTTT. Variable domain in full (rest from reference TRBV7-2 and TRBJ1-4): GAGVSQSPSNKVTEKGKDVELRCDPISGHTALYWYRQSLGQGLEFLIYFQGNSAPDKSGLPSDRFSAERTGGSVSTLTIQRTQQEDSAVYLCASSSRGFREKLFFGSGTQLSVL.

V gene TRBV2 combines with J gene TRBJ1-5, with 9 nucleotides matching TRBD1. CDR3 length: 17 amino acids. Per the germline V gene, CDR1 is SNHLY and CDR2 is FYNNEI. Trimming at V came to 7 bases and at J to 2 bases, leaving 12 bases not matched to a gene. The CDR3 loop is CASIRDRVSWGNQPQHF. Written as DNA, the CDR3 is TGTGCCAGCATCCGGGACAGGGTAAGTTGGGGCAATCAGCCCCAGCATTTT.

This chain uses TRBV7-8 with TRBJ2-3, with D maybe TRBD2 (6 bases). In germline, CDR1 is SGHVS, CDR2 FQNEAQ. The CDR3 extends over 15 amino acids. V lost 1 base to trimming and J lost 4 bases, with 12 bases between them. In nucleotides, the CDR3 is TGTGCCAGCAGCTTAGGCAGGGTAGCGGCAGATACGCAGTATTTT. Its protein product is CASSLGRVAADTQYF.

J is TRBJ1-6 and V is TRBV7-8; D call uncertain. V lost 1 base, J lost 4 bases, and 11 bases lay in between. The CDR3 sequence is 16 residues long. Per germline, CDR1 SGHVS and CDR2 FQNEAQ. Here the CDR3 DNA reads TGTGCCAGCAGCTTAGAAGGAACAGCTTATAATTCACCCCTCCACTTT. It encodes CASSLEGTAYNSPLHF.

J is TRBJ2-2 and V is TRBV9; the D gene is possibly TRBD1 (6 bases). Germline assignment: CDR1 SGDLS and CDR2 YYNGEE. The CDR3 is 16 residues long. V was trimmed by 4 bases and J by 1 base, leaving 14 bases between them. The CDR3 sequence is CASSPRGSENTGELFF. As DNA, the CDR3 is TGTGCCAGCAGCCCCAGGGGTAGCGAGAACACCGGGGAGCTGTTTTTT.